The entry below describes one T cell receptor (beta chain). The sample originates from a study of blood T cell repertoires in COVID-19. Background on the study: Samples came from the United States, Italy and Spain, spanning acute and convalescent COVID-19. T cells, B-cell-depleted T cells, or PBMCs provided the cDNA or gDNA that served as material.

Enrolled during active infection, Seattle patients were then followed longitudinally. In germline, CDR1 is GTSNPN, CDR2 SVGIG (reference sequence). The CDR3 consists of 18 residues. Between the trimmed V and J ends, which lost 1 base and 0 bases, there was a span of 20 bases. In the study's own analysis: Reference gene primers were amplified, and this amplification served to estimate nucleated cell counts. Here immunoSEQ multiplex PCR was the method, and the copy in TCRdb shows in-frame clones only, minus some. V, J and clone size are those of that table, while D and trimming were read from the DNA. The repertoire holds approximately 160,000 clones, roughly 84% seen once, with 8.3% in the top ten.

This sequence joins TRBV30 and TRBJ2-3, with TRBD1 as a possible D gene (6 bases). This TCR was sampled from a woman aged 55-70 years with COVID-19, enrolled during active disease. Sample: peripheral blood. This chain's CDR3 is CAWSDRVPRRASTDTQYF. DNA for the CDR3: TGTGCCTGGAGTGACAGGGTACCTCGACGGGCTAGCACAGATACGCAGTATTTT.